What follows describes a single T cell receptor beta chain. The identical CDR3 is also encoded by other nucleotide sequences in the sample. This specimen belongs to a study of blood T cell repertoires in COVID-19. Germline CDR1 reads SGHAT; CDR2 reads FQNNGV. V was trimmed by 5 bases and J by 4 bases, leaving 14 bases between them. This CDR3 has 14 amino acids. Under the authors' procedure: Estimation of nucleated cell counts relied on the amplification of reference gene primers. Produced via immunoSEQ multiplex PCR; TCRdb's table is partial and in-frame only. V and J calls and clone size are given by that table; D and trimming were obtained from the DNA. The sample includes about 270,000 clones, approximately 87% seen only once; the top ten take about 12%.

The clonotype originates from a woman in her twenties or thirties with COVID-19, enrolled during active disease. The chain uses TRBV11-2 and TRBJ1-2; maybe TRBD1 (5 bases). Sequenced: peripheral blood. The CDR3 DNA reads TGTGCCAGCAGCCTGGTGGGGGGAGGCTATGGCTACACCTTC. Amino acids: CASSLVGGGYGYTF.